Listed below are T cell receptor beta chains from one sample, sequenced in a study of blood T cell repertoires in COVID-19. The assay was immunoSEQ multiplex PCR, and TCRdb's table has in-frame clones only and misses some. The sample lists about 160,000 clones; approximately 80% were seen once. Sequenced: PBMCs or T cells enriched from blood (not recorded which). Receptors were obtained from a woman aged 60-70 years who had recovered from COVID-19. The CDR3 runs from the conserved cysteine through the conserved F or W. Fields, in order: J gene, V gene, clone size, D gene, CDR3 protein, CDR3 DNA. The D gene is left open where the match is weak. Size values are once, few and many counts, or a class for expanded clones, and some rows have none.

TRBJ2-3,TRBV12-5,NA,NA,CASGLNPLFLGRGTSTDTQYF,TGTGCTAGTGGTTTGAACCCCCTCTTCTTGGGACGGGGGACCAGCACAGATACGCAGTATTTT
TRBJ1-2,TRBV14,NA,NA,CASSQARVYGYTF,TGTGCCAGCAGCCAAGCCAGGGTCTATGGCTACACCTTC
TRBJ2-5,TRBV18,NA,TRBD2,CASSPQSSGGETQYF,TGTGCCAGCTCACCCCAGTCTAGCGGGGGAGAGACCCAGTACTTC
TRBJ1-2,TRBV7-2,many,TRBD1,CASSPKPGQASYGYTF,TGTGCCAGCAGCCCGAAACCGGGACAGGCCTCCTATGGCTACACCTTC
TRBJ2-3,TRBV7-2,NA,TRBD2,CASSGTSGGGDTQYF,TGTGCCAGCAGTGGGACTAGCGGGGGTGGAGATACGCAGTATTTT
TRBJ2-7,TRBV19,NA,TRBD1,CASSIGTGGGYEQYF,TGTGCCAGTAGTATAGGAACAGGGGGCGGTTACGAGCAGTACTTC
TRBJ1-1,TRBV15,NA,TRBD1,CATSSLRQGDLEAFF,TGTGCCACCAGCAGCCTAAGACAGGGGGACCTTGAAGCTTTCTTT
TRBJ2-2,TRBV4-1,few,TRBD2,CASRHMGGGAGVGELFF,TGCGCCAGCAGACACATGGGCGGGGGGGCCGGCGTCGGGGAGCTGTTTTTT
TRBJ1-1,TRBV6-1,NA,NA,CASSETVDSLNTEAFF,TGTGCCAGCAGTGAAACTGTGGACTCCCTGAACACTGAAGCTTTCTTT
TRBJ2-1,TRBV11-2,NA,NA,CASSLSRLDVGNEQFF,TGTGCCAGCAGCTTATCCCGACTAGATGTCGGCAATGAGCAGTTCTTC
TRBJ1-1,TRBV6-1,NA,NA,CASSEMSGQLNTEAFF,TGTGCCAGCAGTGAAATGAGCGGACAGCTGAACACTGAAGCTTTCTTT
TRBJ2-7,TRBV2,NA,TRBD1,CASSGTGTYEQYF,TGTGCCAGCAGTGGGACAGGGACCTACGAGCAGTACTTC
TRBJ1-1,TRBV4-1,NA,NA,CASSQERGIASEAFF,TGCGCCAGCAGCCAAGAAAGGGGGATCGCGTCTGAAGCTTTCTTT
TRBJ1-4,TRBV3-1/TRBV3-2,NA,NA,CASSHIAGATNEKLFF,TGTGCCAGCAGCCATATCGCAGGGGCAACTAATGAAAAACTGTTTTTT
TRBJ2-5,TRBV5-1,NA,TRBD2,CASSLVASGGGIQETQYF,TGCGCCAGCAGCTTGGTGGCTAGCGGGGGGGGAATTCAAGAGACCCAGTACTTC
TRBJ2-1,TRBV29-1,NA,NA,CSVDPPVVANEQFF,TGCAGCGTTGATCCGCCAGTGGTCGCCAATGAGCAGTTCTTC
TRBJ2-3,TRBV12-3/TRBV12-4,NA,NA,CASSFEGPDTQYF,TGTGCCAGCAGTTTTGAGGGCCCAGATACGCAGTATTTT
TRBJ1-1,TRBV6-5,few,NA,CASRKTGTEAFF,TGTGCCAGCAGAAAAACCGGGACAGAAGCTTTCTTT
TRBJ1-1,TRBV6-5,NA,NA,CASSPTGSNTEAFF,TGTGCCAGCAGTCCAACAGGGTCGAACACTGAAGCTTTCTTT
TRBJ2-1,TRBV2,few,TRBD1,CATGTVSSYNEQFF,TGTGCCACCGGGACAGTGAGCTCCTACAATGAGCAGTTCTTC
TRBJ1-2,TRBV9,NA,TRBD1,CASSPGDRVDGYTF,TGTGCCAGCAGCCCCGGGGACAGGGTAGATGGCTACACCTTC
TRBJ2-5,TRBV10-1,NA,TRBD1,CASSDSRLPGQGIETQYF,TGCGCCAGCAGTGACTCGAGACTGCCGGGACAGGGGATTGAGACCCAGTACTTC
TRBJ2-1,TRBV19,once,TRBD2,CASGTQLAGPMNEQFF,TGTGCCAGTGGGACCCAACTAGCGGGGCCAATGAATGAGCAGTTCTTC
TRBJ1-2,TRBV12-3/TRBV12-4,NA,NA,CASSETTNYGYTF,TGTGCCAGCAGTGAGACAACTAACTATGGCTACACCTTC
TRBJ1-5,TRBV20-1,few,TRBD1,CSASRTGASNQPQHF,TGCAGTGCTAGTAGGACAGGGGCTAGCAATCAGCCCCAGCATTTT
TRBJ2-4,TRBV18,NA,NA,CASSSGTKNIQYF,TGTGCCAGCTCGTCCGGGACTAAAAACATTCAGTACTTC
TRBJ1-1,TRBV5-4,NA,NA,CASSPPGYDTEAFF,TGTGCCAGCAGCCCGCCCGGTTATGACACTGAAGCTTTCTTT
TRBJ1-1,TRBV5-1,NA,TRBD1,CASSGRGSETEAFF,TGCGCCAGCTCTGGCAGGGGGAGTGAGACTGAAGCTTTCTTT